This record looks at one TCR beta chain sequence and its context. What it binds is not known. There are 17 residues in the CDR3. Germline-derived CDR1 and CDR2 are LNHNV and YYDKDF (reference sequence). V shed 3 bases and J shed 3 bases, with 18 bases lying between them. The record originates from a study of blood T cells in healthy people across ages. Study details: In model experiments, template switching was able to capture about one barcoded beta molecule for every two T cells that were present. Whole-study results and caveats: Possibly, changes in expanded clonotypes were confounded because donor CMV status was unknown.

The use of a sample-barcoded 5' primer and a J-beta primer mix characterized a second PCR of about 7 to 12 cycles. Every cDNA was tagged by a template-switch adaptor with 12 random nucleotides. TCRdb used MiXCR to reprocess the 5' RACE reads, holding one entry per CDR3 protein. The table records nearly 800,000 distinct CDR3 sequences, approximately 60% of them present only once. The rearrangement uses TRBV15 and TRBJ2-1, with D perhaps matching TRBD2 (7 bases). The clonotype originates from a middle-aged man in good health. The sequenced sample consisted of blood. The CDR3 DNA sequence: TGTGCCACCAGCAGCCCAGGGGAGCGGGATGTCTACAATGAGCAGTTCTTC. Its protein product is CATSSPGERDVYNEQFF.